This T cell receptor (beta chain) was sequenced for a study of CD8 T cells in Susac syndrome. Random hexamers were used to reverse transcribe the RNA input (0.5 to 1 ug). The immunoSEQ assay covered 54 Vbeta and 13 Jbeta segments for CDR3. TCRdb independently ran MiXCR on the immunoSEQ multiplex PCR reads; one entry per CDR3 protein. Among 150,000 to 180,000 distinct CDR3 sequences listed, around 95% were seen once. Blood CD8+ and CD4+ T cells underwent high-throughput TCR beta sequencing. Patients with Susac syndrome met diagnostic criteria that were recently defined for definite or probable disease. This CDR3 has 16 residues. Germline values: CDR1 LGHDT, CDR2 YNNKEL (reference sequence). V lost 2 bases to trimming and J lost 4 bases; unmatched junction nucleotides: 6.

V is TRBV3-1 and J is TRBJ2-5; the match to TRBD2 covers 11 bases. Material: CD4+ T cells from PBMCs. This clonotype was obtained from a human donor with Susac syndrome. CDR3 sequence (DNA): TGTGCCAGCAGCCAACTTAGCGGGGGGGCCCGAGAGACCCAGTACTTC. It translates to CASSQLSGGARETQYF.